A single sample gave rise to the 23 T cell receptor beta chains below, sequenced in a study of cytomegalovirus exposure and HLA in healthy donors. Primers for the PCR totalled 60 Vbeta and 13 Jbeta. Measured with immunoSEQ multiplex PCR; TCRdb has only the in-frame clones, and not every one. Among some 200,000 clones listed, approximately 84% were seen once. The sample was PBMCs. The receptors originated from a man over 45 in good health and CMV-seronegative.

The chain couples TRBV7-9 to TRBJ1-2, with 7 bases lining up with TRBD1. Germline-derived CDR1 and CDR2 are SEHNR and FQNEAQ (reference sequence). V lost 5 bases to trimming and J lost 6 bases; unmatched junction nucleotides: 6. The CDR3 runs to 13 residues. This CDR3 is CASSLVTGDGYTF. As DNA, the CDR3 is TGTGCCAGCAGCCTCGTTACAGGGGATGGCTACACCTTC.

Of note for this clone: Relative to the germline gene, one junction end is altered; a read error may explain this. The chain combines TRBV29-1 with TRBJ1-2; perhaps TRBD1 as D (6 bases). The CDR3 is 14 amino acids. CDR1 SQVTM and CDR2 ANQGSEA come from the germline V gene. The CDR3 DNA is TGCAGCGTGGAAGGTCACAGGGTCGGCTATGGCTACACCTTC. Its translation: CSVEGHRVGYGYTF.

The chain combines TRBV27 with TRBJ2-7; D possibly corresponds to TRBD2 (6 bases). The germline CDR1 and CDR2 sequences are MNHEY and SMNVEV (reference sequence). Between the trimmed V and J ends, which lost 5 bases and 4 bases, there was a span of 18 bases. CDR3 length: 15 amino acids. CDR3 bases: TGTGCCAGCAGTCCTTGGGTGGGACTTGAATACGAGCAGTACTTC. Protein: CASSPWVGLEYEQYF.

The chain has TRBV7-2 and TRBJ2-1; weak D call: TRBD1 (6 bases). The V gene's germline CDR1 is SGHTA and CDR2 FQGNSA. The CDR3 consists of 15 residues. Deletions cut 5 bases from V and 0 bases from J, with 11 bases between. This CDR3 reads CASSRQVGSYNEQFF. The CDR3 nucleotides are TGTGCCAGCAGCCGACAGGTGGGCTCCTACAATGAGCAGTTCTTC.

V and J are TRBV19 and TRBJ1-1, with TRBD1 matching 10 bases. Trimming removed 7 bases from V and 4 bases from J; junction bases left unmatched: 3. CDR3 length: 13 residues. Germline V gives CDR1 LNHDA, CDR2 SQIVND (reference sequence). The CDR3 DNA sequence: TGTGCCAGTACTCGGGACAGGGGCACTGAAGCTTTCTTT. Its translation: CASTRDRGTEAFF.

This sequence joins TRBV5-1 and TRBJ1-4; TRBD1 might be the D (5 bases). The CDR3 runs to 16 residues. V was cut by 0 bases and J by 6 bases, with 15 bases left in between. CDR1 is SGHRS, CDR2 YFSETQ, per germline. CDR3 in DNA: TGCGCCAGCAGCTTGGCATATCGGGGGAGCTATGAAAAACTGTTTTTT. Translating gives CASSLAYRGSYEKLFF.

This rearrangement joins TRBV9 to TRBJ2-2; 10 nucleotides align to TRBD1. Germline loops: CDR1 SGDLS, CDR2 YYNGEE. CDR3 length: 16 amino acids. J gave up 3 bases and V 2 bases, and 4 bases lay outside the gene matches. The CDR3, as DNA: TGTGCCAGCAGCGTCCGGGGGACAGGGGACACCGGGGAGCTGTTTTTT. It encodes CASSVRGTGDTGELFF.

This chain joins TRBV7-9 and TRBJ1-3, with D perhaps TRBD1 (5 bases). V shed 1 base and J shed 0 bases, with 10 bases lying between them. CDR1 is SEHNR and CDR2 is FQNEAQ in the germline V gene (reference sequence). CDR3 length: 16 amino acids. CDR3 sequence (DNA): TGTGCCAGCAGCTTAGGGGGGGTCGACTCTGGAAACACCATATATTTT. Protein sequence: CASSLGGVDSGNTIYF.

Worth noting for this clone: The junction differs from germline at one of its ends, possibly a read error. The chain combines TRBV7-7 with TRBJ2-2; 12 nucleotides match TRBD2. Germline assignment: CDR1 SSHAT and CDR2 FNYEAQ (reference sequence). CDR3 length: 17 amino acids. CDR3 sequence: CASSSGTSGSNTGELFF. DNA of the CDR3: TGTGCTAGCAGCTCCGGGACTAGCGGGTCGAACACCGGGGAGCTGTTTTTT.

J is TRBJ2-7 and V is TRBV10-3; D perhaps matches TRBD1 (6 bases). Germline CDR1 and CDR2: ENHRY and SYGVKD. V was shortened by 0 bases and J by 7 bases, with 19 bases between the two germline ends. The CDR3 loop spans 16 amino acids. CDR3 sequence: CAISESRTASNSEQYF. The CDR3 DNA follows: TGTGCCATCAGTGAGTCGAGGACAGCCAGCAACAGTGAGCAGTACTTC.

The chain combines TRBV19 with TRBJ2-7; D might be TRBD1 (6 bases). The CDR3 contains 14 residues. CDR1 and CDR2 (germline): LNHDA, SQIVND (reference sequence). V was clipped by 9 bases and J by 5 bases, with 20 bases between them. The CDR3 DNA reads TGTGCCAGCGCCGCCGGGACAAAGACCCACGAGCAGTACTTC. Protein product: CASAAGTKTHEQYF. The full variable domain, completed using reference TRBV19 and TRBJ2-7, is DGGITQSPKYLFRKEGQNVTLSCEQNLNHDAMYWYRQDPGQGLRLIYYSQIVNDFQKGDIAEGYSVSREKKESFPLTVTSAQKNPTAFYLCASAAGTKTHEQYFGPGTRLTVT.

The V call is TRBV18, the J call TRBJ2-2; 11 nucleotides line up with TRBD1. Trimming cost V 5 bases and J 5 bases; bases outside gene matches: 4. This CDR3 comprises 15 residues. Germline V gene lookup returns CDR1 KGHSH and CDR2 LQKENI. The CDR3 region is CASSVRDRGTGELFF. In DNA, the CDR3 is TGTGCCAGCTCAGTCCGGGACAGGGGGACCGGGGAGCTGTTTTTT.

V usage is TRBV11-2 and J usage is TRBJ1-6, with D uncertain. Looked up from germline, CDR1 is SGHAT and CDR2 is FQNNGV. The CDR3 loop spans 15 amino acids. V dropped 6 bases and J dropped 7 bases, with 16 bases sitting between them. CDR3 in amino acids: CASRPPGRKNSPLHF. The CDR3 region has the DNA TGTGCCAGCAGACCGCCGGGAAGGAAAAATTCACCCCTCCACTTT.

This chain joins TRBV7-6 and TRBJ2-5; 7 positions agree with TRBD1. Germline CDR1 is SGHVS and CDR2 is FNYEAQ. V was pared by 1 base and J by 5 bases, with 7 bases of the junction left unmatched. This CDR3 has 15 residues. CDR3 loop: CASSLESRGRETQYF. CDR3 sequence (DNA): TGTGCCAGCAGCTTAGAAAGTAGGGGGCGGGAGACCCAGTACTTC.

The chain is built from TRBV7-2 and TRBJ1-6; D unresolved. Looked up from germline, CDR1 is SGHTA and CDR2 is FQGNSA. This CDR3 has 17 amino acids. V dropped 1 base and J dropped 0 bases, with 10 bases sitting between them. CDR3 sequence (DNA): TGTGCCAGCAGCTTAGGAGTCCCGCGCTCCTATAATTCACCCCTCCACTTT. This codes for CASSLGVPRSYNSPLHF.

The chain has TRBV7-3 and TRBJ2-7; D might be TRBD2 (5 bases). This CDR3 comprises 15 residues. V was cut by 0 bases and J by 7 bases, with 16 bases left in between. The V gene's germline CDR1 is SGHTA and CDR2 FQGTGA. The CDR3 loop is CASSLTVAAGDEQYF. The CDR3 bases are TGTGCCAGCAGCTTAACTGTGGCGGCCGGGGATGAGCAGTACTTC.

Here the CDR3 reads CASSFARGEYEQYF. The CDR3 DNA sequence: TGTGCCAGCAGCTTCGCCAGGGGAGAGTACGAGCAGTACTTC. This chain connects TRBV5-6 to TRBJ2-7, with a weak D call TRBD1 (6 bases). V was clipped by 2 bases and J by 4 bases, with 13 bases between them. The length of the CDR3 is 14 residues. In germline, CDR1 is SGHDT, CDR2 YYEEEE. Full variable domain (missing parts from reference TRBV5-6 and TRBJ2-7): DAGVTQSPTHLIKTRGQQVTLRCSPKSGHDTVSWYQQALGQGPQFIFQYYEEEERQRGNFPDRFSGHQFPNYSSELNVNALLLGDSALYLCASSFARGEYEQYFGPGTRLTVT.

V gene TRBV28 combines with J gene TRBJ1-2, with 7 bases fitting TRBD1. CDR1 and CDR2 (germline): MDHEN, SYDVKM. The CDR3 covers 15 residues. With V trimmed by 5 bases and J by 3 bases, 9 bases remained unmatched. CDR3 region: CASSPLNRGDYGYTF. CDR3 nucleotide sequence: TGTGCCAGCAGTCCCCTGAACAGGGGAGACTATGGCTACACCTTC.

This clone was seen a single time. The CDR3 reads CASSLVRDRVSGMDEQFF. DNA for the CDR3: TGTGCCAGCAGCTTGGTCCGGGACAGGGTCTCGGGGATGGATGAGCAGTTCTTC. The gene calls are TRBV5-6 and TRBJ2-1; TRBD1 aligns across 9 bases. The V segment lost 0 bases and the J segment 8 bases; nucleotides outside the gene matches: 15. The CDR3 loop spans 18 amino acids. Germline V lookup: CDR1 SGHDT, CDR2 YYEEEE.

This chain connects TRBV19 to TRBJ1-1; TRBD1 might be the D (5 bases). V gave up 3 bases and J gave up 6 bases, with 17 bases separating them. The CDR3 runs to 15 residues. Germline V gene lookup returns CDR1 LNHDA and CDR2 SQIVND (reference sequence). CDR3 sequence: CASSMAGRILSEAFF. The DNA for the CDR3 is TGTGCCAGTAGTATGGCGGGGCGAATCTTATCTGAAGCTTTCTTT. Full variable domain (remainder filled in from reference TRBV19 and TRBJ1-1): DGGITQSPKYLFRKEGQNVTLSCEQNLNHDAMYWYRQDPGQGLRLIYYSQIVNDFQKGDIAEGYSVSREKKESFPLTVTSAQKNPTAFYLCASSMAGRILSEAFFGQGTRLTVV.

The chain links TRBV10-3 to TRBJ1-2; D is ambiguous. The germline V gene has CDR1 ENHRY and CDR2 SYGVKD. This CDR3 has 11 amino acids. Deletions cut 2 bases from V and 8 bases from J, with 6 bases between. The CDR3 nucleotides read TGTGCCATCAGTGAGCAATTCGGCTACACCTTC. Its protein product is CAISEQFGYTF.

CDR3 protein: CASSGLVQGNYGYTF. CDR3 DNA: TGTGCCAGCAGCGGATTAGTTCAGGGGAACTATGGCTACACCTTC. The V and J genes are TRBV6-5 and TRBJ1-2, with a tentative D call TRBD1 (6 bases). V gave up 6 bases and J gave up 2 bases, with 16 bases separating them. Germline V gives CDR1 MNHEY, CDR2 SVGAGI. CDR3 size: 15 residues.

This clone has just one count. V is TRBV7-2 and J is TRBJ2-7; D might be TRBD2 (6 bases). Trimming pared 2 bases from V and 0 bases from J, leaving 11 bases between. The CDR3 has 15 amino acids. Germline assignment: CDR1 SGHTA and CDR2 FQGNSA. CDR3 in amino acids: CASSLITGSSYEQYF. As DNA, the CDR3 is TGTGCCAGCAGCTTAATAACCGGGAGCTCCTACGAGCAGTACTTC. The full variable domain, its missing parts supplied by reference TRBV7-2 and TRBJ2-7, is GAGVSQSPSNKVTEKGKDVELRCDPISGHTALYWYRQSLGQGLEFLIYFQGNSAPDKSGLPSDRFSAERTGGSVSTLTIQRTQQEDSAVYLCASSLITGSSYEQYFGPGTRLTVT.